The 17 T cell receptor beta chains below were found in one sample sequenced in a study of T cell responses to AZD1222 COVID-19 vaccine. Only in-frame clones appear in the TCRdb table, and some are missing; sequencing was by immunoSEQ multiplex PCR. The table lists some 140,000 clones, roughly nine tenths of them singletons. This specimen was peripheral blood, taken on day 0 of AZD1222 vaccination. The receptors were gathered from an adult in good health.

The table lists this clone with a few counts. The chain's CDR3 is CASSLALPVGEQYF. In DNA, the CDR3 is TGTGCCAGCAGCTTAGCCTTGCCTGTGGGCGAGCAGTACTTC. This sequence joins TRBV7-9 and TRBJ2-7; D not resolved. Per the germline V gene, CDR1 is SEHNR and CDR2 is FQNEAQ (reference sequence). Deletions cut 0 bases from V and 6 bases from J, with 12 bases between. CDR3 length equals 14 residues.

The chain links TRBV29-1 to TRBJ1-5, with a possible D match to TRBD1 (6 bases). Per germline, CDR1 SQVTM and CDR2 ANQGSEA. V was trimmed by 5 bases and J by 8 bases, leaving 13 bases between them. CDR3 length: 12 amino acids. The CDR3, as DNA: TGCAGCGTTTCCCAGGGGACGGAGCCCCAGCATTTT. Residues: CSVSQGTEPQHF.

The genes are TRBV28 and TRBJ1-5; weak D call: TRBD1 (5 bases). The germline V and J ends were trimmed by 4 bases and 2 bases, with 12 bases remaining between them. The CDR3 contains 15 residues. Germline V CDR1 and CDR2: MDHEN, SYDVKM. The CDR3 loop reads CASSYRGERNQPQHF. The CDR3 DNA is TGTGCCAGCAGTTATCGGGGGGAGCGCAATCAGCCCCAGCATTTT.

This clone was counted a single time. The chain is built from TRBV5-1 and TRBJ2-3; TRBD2 matches at 10 bases. The CDR3 totals 17 residues. Germline V lookup: CDR1 SGHRS, CDR2 YFSETQ. V lost 2 bases to trimming and J lost 2 bases; unmatched junction nucleotides: 8. CDR3 sequence (DNA): TGCGCCAGCAGCTTCGCACTAGCGGGGTCCTACACAGATACGCAGTATTTT. This sequence encodes CASSFALAGSYTDTQYF.

V gene TRBV4-3 combines with J gene TRBJ1-2, with unresolved D. This CDR3 contains 15 residues. Trimming removed 0 bases from V and 3 bases from J, with 11 bases in between. CDR1 and CDR2 (germline): LGHNA, YSLEER. Written as DNA, the CDR3 is TGCGCCAGCAGCCAAGATAAAGAAAGTTACTATGGCTACACCTTC. This codes for CASSQDKESYYGYTF.

V is TRBV10-3 and J is TRBJ2-5; TRBD2 aligns across 15 bases. From germline, CDR1 is ENHRY and CDR2 SYGVKD. The J segment lost 5 bases and the V segment lost 9 bases, leaving 4 bases of the junction unmatched. The CDR3 is 14 amino acids. The CDR3 nucleotides read TGTGCCATGGGGACTAGCGGGGGGAGCGAGACCCAGTACTTC. It specifies CAMGTSGGSETQYF.

The CDR3 loop reads CASSNMGLAGTYEQYF. Here the CDR3 DNA reads TGTGCCAGCAGCAATATGGGACTAGCGGGGACCTACGAGCAGTACTTC. The gene calls are TRBV6-2 or TRBV6-3 and TRBJ2-7; TRBD2 matches at 13 bases. This CDR3 is built from 16 residues. V was clipped by 6 bases and J by 2 bases; unmatched bases: 7. Germline V gene sequence: CDR1 MNHEY, CDR2 SVGEGT.

This clone came up a few times. This chain connects TRBV5-1 to TRBJ2-2; D not certain. Germline V lookup: CDR1 SGHRS, CDR2 YFSETQ. There are 15 residues in the CDR3. Trimming took 0 bases from V and 0 from J, leaving 6 bases between them. CDR3 in DNA: TGCGCCAGCAGCTTGGCGGCAACGAACACCGGGGAGCTGTTTTTT. Protein sequence: CASSLAATNTGELFF.

V gene TRBV6-5 combines with J gene TRBJ2-1; 8 bases are shared with TRBD2. V was clipped by 8 bases and J by 9 bases; unmatched bases: 15. Germline V CDR1 and CDR2: MNHEY, SVGAGI. The CDR3 length is 15 residues. CDR3 sequence reads: CASQRIGGAVGEQFF. Written as DNA, the CDR3 is TGTGCCAGCCAGCGAATCGGGGGGGCGGTCGGTGAGCAGTTCTTC.

In DNA, the CDR3 is TGTGCCAGCAGCCAAGGAGGGGATGCGAGCTCCTACGAGCAGTACTTC. Amino acid sequence: CASSQGGDASSYEQYF. The V and J genes are TRBV4-2 and TRBJ2-7; D possibly uses TRBD1 or TRBD2 (5 bases each). Per the germline V gene, CDR1 is LGHNA and CDR2 is YNFKEQ. This CDR3 is built from 16 residues. V lost 1 base and J lost 0, with 13 bases in between.

V is TRBV20-1 and J is TRBJ1-5, with unresolved D. CDR3 size: 14 residues. Germline V CDR1 and CDR2: DFQATT, SNEGSKA (reference sequence). V was cut by 3 bases and J by 6 bases, with 15 bases left in between. The CDR3 region has the DNA TGCAGTGCTAGTGGGCCTCAAAGCGGTCAGCCCCAGCATTTT. Protein sequence: CSASGPQSGQPQHF.

V gene TRBV28 combines with J gene TRBJ1-2, with unresolved D. Germline values: CDR1 MDHEN, CDR2 SYDVKM. V was trimmed by 6 bases and J by 1 base, leaving 15 bases between them. CDR3 length: 15 residues. The CDR3 region is CASSPVDTFNYGYTF. Here the CDR3 DNA reads TGTGCCAGCAGCCCAGTAGACACATTTAACTATGGCTACACCTTC.

V gene TRBV19 combines with J gene TRBJ1-1, with 7 bases aligning to TRBD1. V dropped 3 bases and J dropped 5; count of bases not matched to a gene: 9. The CDR3 covers 15 residues. From germline, CDR1 is LNHDA and CDR2 SQIVND (reference sequence). CDR3 bases: TGTGCCAGTAGTATGCCAGGGGGGGGAACGACTGAAGCTTTCTTT. It specifies CASSMPGGGTTEAFF.

CDR3 sequence: CAISEETGGSPLHF. CDR3 DNA: TGTGCCATCAGTGAGGAAACCGGAGGTTCACCCCTCCACTTT. The V call is TRBV10-3, the J call TRBJ1-6; D is uncertain. This CDR3 is built from 14 residues. Deletions cut 2 bases from V and 9 bases from J, with 11 bases between. Germline CDR1 and CDR2: ENHRY and SYGVKD.

The J gene is TRBJ1-6, the V gene TRBV5-1; D is perhaps TRBD1 (6 bases). Trimming shortened V by 4 bases and J by 7 bases, and 15 bases separated the two germline ends. This CDR3 contains 15 residues. Germline CDR1 SGHRS, CDR2 YFSETQ. The CDR3 protein is CASSEDGQGNSPLHF. CDR3 sequence (DNA): TGCGCCAGCAGCGAGGACGGGCAGGGGAATTCACCCCTCCACTTT.

The chain carries TRBV7-9 and TRBJ2-5, with TRBD2 matching 7 bases. Per the germline V gene, CDR1 is SEHNR and CDR2 is FQNEAQ (reference sequence). The V segment lost 4 bases and the J segment 4 bases; nucleotides outside the gene matches: 9. CDR3 length equals 15 residues. In DNA, the CDR3 is TGTGCCAGCAGCTCCCAAAGCGGGGTAGGAGAGACCCAGTACTTC. Protein product: CASSSQSGVGETQYF.

The table lists this clone with a few counts. The rearrangement links TRBV24-1 to TRBJ1-5; TRBD1 is a possible D gene (5 bases). Trimming took off 4 bases at V and 2 bases at J, with 8 bases between the two ends. The CDR3 is made up of 14 amino acids. CDR1 KGHDR and CDR2 SFDVKD come from the germline V gene. CDR3 loop: CATSDGRGNQPQHF. The CDR3 DNA is TGTGCCACCAGTGACGGCAGGGGCAATCAGCCCCAGCATTTT.